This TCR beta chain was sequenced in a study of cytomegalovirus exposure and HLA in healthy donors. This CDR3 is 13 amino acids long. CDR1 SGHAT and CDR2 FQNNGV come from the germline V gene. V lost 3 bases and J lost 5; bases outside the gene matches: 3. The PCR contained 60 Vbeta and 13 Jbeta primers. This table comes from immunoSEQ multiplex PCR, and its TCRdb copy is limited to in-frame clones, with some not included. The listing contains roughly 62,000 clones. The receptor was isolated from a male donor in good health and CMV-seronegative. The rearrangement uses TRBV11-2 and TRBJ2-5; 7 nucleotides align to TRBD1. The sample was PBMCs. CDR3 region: CASSFSRGETQYF. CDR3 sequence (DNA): TGTGCCAGCAGCTTCAGCAGGGGGGAGACCCAGTACTTC.